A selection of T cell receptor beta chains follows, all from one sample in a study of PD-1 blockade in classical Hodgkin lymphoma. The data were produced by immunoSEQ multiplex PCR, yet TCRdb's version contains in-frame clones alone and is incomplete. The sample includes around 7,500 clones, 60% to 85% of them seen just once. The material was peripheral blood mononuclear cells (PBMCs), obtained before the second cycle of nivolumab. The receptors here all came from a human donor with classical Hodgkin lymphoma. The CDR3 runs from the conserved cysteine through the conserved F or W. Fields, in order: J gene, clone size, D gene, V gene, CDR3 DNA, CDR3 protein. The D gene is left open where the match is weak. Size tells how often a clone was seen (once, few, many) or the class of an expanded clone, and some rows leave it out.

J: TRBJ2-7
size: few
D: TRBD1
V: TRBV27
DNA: TGTGCCAGCAGTCCCGGCACAGGGGTGACCTACGAGCAGTACTTC
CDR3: CASSPGTGVTYEQYF

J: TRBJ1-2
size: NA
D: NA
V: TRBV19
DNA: TGTGCCAGTAGTCCGACCGGGAACTATGGCTACACCTTC
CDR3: CASSPTGNYGYTF

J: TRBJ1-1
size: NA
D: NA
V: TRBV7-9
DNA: TGTGCCAGCAGCTTCGGGACTAACACTGAAGCTTTCTTT
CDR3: CASSFGTNTEAFF

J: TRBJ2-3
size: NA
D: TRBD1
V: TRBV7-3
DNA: TGTGCCAGCAGACCCGACAGGGCTACAGGAGATACGCAGTATTTT
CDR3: CASRPDRATGDTQYF

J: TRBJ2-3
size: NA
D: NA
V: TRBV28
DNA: TGTGCCAGCAGTTTATCGGTAGGGGGAGATACGCAGTATTTT
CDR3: CASSLSVGGDTQYF

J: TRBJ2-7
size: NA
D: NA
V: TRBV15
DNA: TGTGCCACCAGCAGAGGGGCGGCCTACGAGCAGTACTTC
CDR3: CATSRGAAYEQYF

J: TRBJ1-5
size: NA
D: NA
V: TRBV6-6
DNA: TGTGCCAGCAGTTACTCCCCCTACAATCAGCCCCAGCATTTT
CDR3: CASSYSPYNQPQHF

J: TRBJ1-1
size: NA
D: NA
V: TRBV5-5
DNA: TGTGCCAGCTATCGGGGGGCTTCGTCACTGAACACTGAAGCTTTCTTT
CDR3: CASYRGASSLNTEAFF

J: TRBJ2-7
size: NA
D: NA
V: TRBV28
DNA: TGTGCCACCGAGACCGACAGAAACTACGAGCAGTACTTC
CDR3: CATETDRNYEQYF

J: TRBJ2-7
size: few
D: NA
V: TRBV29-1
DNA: TGCAGCGTTCGCGGCGGAAGTTCCTACGAGCAGTACTTC
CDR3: CSVRGGSSYEQYF

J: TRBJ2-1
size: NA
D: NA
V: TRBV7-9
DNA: TGTGCCAGCAGCTTAGAACCGGTCGGGAATAACAATGAGCAGTTCTTC
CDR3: CASSLEPVGNNNEQFF

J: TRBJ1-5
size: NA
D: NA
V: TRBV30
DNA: TGTGCCTGGAGTGTAGGGGTAGGTAACAATCAGCCCCAGCATTTT
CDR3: CAWSVGVGNNQPQHF

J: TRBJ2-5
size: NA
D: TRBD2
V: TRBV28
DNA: TGTGCCAGCAGTTCCCTCCCCCCGGGGACTAGCGGAAAAGAGACCCAGTACTTC
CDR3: CASSSLPPGTSGKETQYF

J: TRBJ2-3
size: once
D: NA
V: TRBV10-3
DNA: TGTGCCATCAGTAGAGGGACTGTGGCAGATACGCAGTATTTT
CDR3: CAISRGTVADTQYF

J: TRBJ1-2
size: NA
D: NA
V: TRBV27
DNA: TGTGCCAGCAGTCCAGAGGTAGTTTGGCCGCATGGCTACACCTTC
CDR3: CASSPEVVWPHGYTF

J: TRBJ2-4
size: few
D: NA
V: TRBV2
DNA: TGTGCCAGCAGCGCGGAGAAACAGGGTTTCAGGTACTTC
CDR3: CASSAEKQGFRYF

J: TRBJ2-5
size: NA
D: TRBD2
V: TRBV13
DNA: TGTGCCAGCAGCTTCCGAATCCCCGCGGGGGGGGAGACCCAGTACTTC
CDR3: CASSFRIPAGGETQYF

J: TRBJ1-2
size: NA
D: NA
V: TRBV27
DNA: TGTGCCAGCAGTTCCCGCGGAGATGGATCCCCTGGCTACACCTTC
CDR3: CASSSRGDGSPGYTF

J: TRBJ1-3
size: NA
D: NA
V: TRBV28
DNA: TGTGCCAGCAGTTTATATGGCAGGGCTGGAAACACCATATATTTT
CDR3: CASSLYGRAGNTIYF

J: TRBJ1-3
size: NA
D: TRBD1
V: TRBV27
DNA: TGTGCCAGCAGTCTGGTAGGGGGCGCTGGAAACACCATATATTTT
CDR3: CASSLVGGAGNTIYF

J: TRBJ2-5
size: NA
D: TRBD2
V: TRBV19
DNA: TGTGCCAGTAACAGCGGGGGCCTAGGGTCCCAGTACTTC
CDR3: CASNSGGLGSQYF

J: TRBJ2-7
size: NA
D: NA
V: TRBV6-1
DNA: TGTGCCAGCAGTAGACATGCCTACGAGCAGTACTTC
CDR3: CASSRHAYEQYF

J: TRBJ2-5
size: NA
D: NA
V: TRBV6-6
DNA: TGTGCCAGCAGTTACCCGCTGGAAGAGACCCAGTACTTC
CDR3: CASSYPLEETQYF

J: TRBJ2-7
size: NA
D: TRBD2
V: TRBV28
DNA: TGTGCCAGCAGACCCGGACTAGTCCCTTCCTACGAGCAGTACTTC
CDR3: CASRPGLVPSYEQYF

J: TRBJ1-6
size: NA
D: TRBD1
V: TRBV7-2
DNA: TGTGCCAGCAGCCAGGGGGGGGATTCACCCCTCCACTTT
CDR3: CASSQGGDSPLHF

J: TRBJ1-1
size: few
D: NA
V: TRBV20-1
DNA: TGCAGTGCCCGACTCCGCACTGAAGCTTTCTTT
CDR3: CSARLRTEAFF

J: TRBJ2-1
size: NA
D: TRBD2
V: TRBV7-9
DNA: TGTGCCAGCAGCTTAGGGGCGGGAGCAAGCGATGAGCAGTTCTTC
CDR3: CASSLGAGASDEQFF

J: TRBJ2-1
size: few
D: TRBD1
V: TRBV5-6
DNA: TGTGCCAGCGGAGTACCGGGACAGGGTAACAATGAGCAGTTCTTC
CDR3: CASGVPGQGNNEQFF

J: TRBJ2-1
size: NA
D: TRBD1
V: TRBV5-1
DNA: TGCGCCAGCAGCTCCCTTGGGGACAGGACGAATGAGCAGTTCTTC
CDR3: CASSSLGDRTNEQFF

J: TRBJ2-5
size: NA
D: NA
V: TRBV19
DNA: TGTGCCAGTAGTATTGTCGACAGGGAGACCCAGTACTTC
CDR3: CASSIVDRETQYF

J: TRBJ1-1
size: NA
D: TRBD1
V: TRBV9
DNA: TGTGCCAGCAGCGTATCGGCCACAGGGGAGGAGACTGAAGCTTTCTTT
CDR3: CASSVSATGEETEAFF